These T cell receptor beta chains were read from a single sample in a study of beta chain features in type 1 diabetes. Repertoires were generated with immunoSEQ multiplex PCR, while TCRdb's copy carries only in-frame clones and drops some. The sample consists of 250,000 to 350,000 clones, 14% of them appearing once. Material for sequencing was central memory CD4+ T cells from blood. These receptors were taken from a man aged 25-45 years in good health. Each CDR3 is given with its conserved first and last residue. Fields, in order: J gene, V gene, clone size, D gene, CDR3 protein, CDR3 DNA. D genes are given only for firm matches. Clone size is shown for a subset of rows, as once, few, many or a class of expanded clone.

>TRBJ2-5|TRBV7-2|-|TRBD1
CASSLPGQGPTQYF
TGTGCCAGCAGCTTGCCGGGACAGGGACCGACCCAGTACTTC
>TRBJ1-1|TRBV6-1|few|-
CASSLDTNTEAFF
TGTGCCAGCAGTCTGGACACGAACACTGAAGCTTTCTTT
>TRBJ1-4|TRBV5-6|few|-
CASSLVSHENEKLFF
TGTGCCAGCAGCTTGGTTAGCCACGAAAATGAAAAACTGTTTTTT
>TRBJ2-1|TRBV30|few|-
CAWSVQSGGEQFF
TGTGCCTGGAGTGTACAATCCGGCGGTGAGCAGTTCTTC
>TRBJ2-3|TRBV7-9|-|-
CASSLSGGPDTQYF
TGTGCCAGCAGCTTATCGGGGGGCCCCGATACGCAGTATTTT
>TRBJ2-1|TRBV7-2|-|-
CASSLDLGTEQFF
TGTGCCAGCAGCTTAGATCTGGGCACTGAGCAGTTCTTC
>TRBJ1-2|TRBV7-2|-|-
CASSLGGLAKNGYTF
TGTGCCAGCAGCTTAGGGGGACTAGCTAAAAATGGCTACACCTTC
>TRBJ2-1|TRBV27|-|TRBD2
CATSGLAGSTSSYNEQFF
TGTGCCACCTCGGGACTAGCGGGCTCTACTAGCTCCTACAATGAGCAGTTCTTC
>TRBJ2-2|TRBV5-6|once|-
CASSLVRQTPTGELFF
TGTGCCAGCAGCTTGGTGCGGCAGACCCCCACCGGGGAGCTGTTTTTT
>TRBJ2-5|TRBV5-6|few|-
CASSFGLTETQYF
TGTGCCAGCAGCTTCGGTCTGACAGAGACCCAGTACTTC
>TRBJ1-2|TRBV6-5|-|TRBD1
CASSYTGTVRDYTF
TGTGCCAGCAGTTACACGGGGACAGTGCGGGACTACACCTTC
>TRBJ2-1|TRBV5-6|many|-
CASSFLVGDYNEQFF
TGTGCCAGCAGCTTCCTGGTCGGGGACTACAATGAGCAGTTCTTC
>TRBJ2-2|TRBV7-2|many|-
CASSSTAAGVGELFF
TGTGCCAGCAGCTCGACCGCAGCAGGGGTCGGGGAGCTGTTTTTT
>TRBJ2-6|TRBV27|-|-
CASSFGSGANVLTF
TGTGCCAGCAGTTTTGGCTCTGGGGCCAACGTCCTGACTTTC
>TRBJ1-1|TRBV6-1|few|TRBD1
CASSERQGPTEAFF
TGTGCCAGCAGTGAGCGACAGGGCCCCACTGAAGCTTTCTTT
>TRBJ1-1|TRBV2|few|-
CASSEVVGQHGQGGETEAFF
TGTGCCAGCAGTGAAGTTGTCGGACAACATGGGCAGGGAGGCGAGACTGAAGCTTTCTTT
>TRBJ1-1|TRBV11-3|-|-
CASSFGEGNTEAFF
TGTGCCAGCAGCTTTGGCGAAGGGAACACTGAAGCTTTCTTT
>TRBJ2-2|TRBV30|few|-
CAWSLQGNGELFF
TGTGCCTGGAGTCTCCAGGGTAACGGGGAGCTGTTTTTT
>TRBJ1-2|TRBV7-9|few|-
CASSLSGAGVDYTF
TGTGCCAGCAGCCTGTCGGGGGCAGGGGTGGACTACACCTTC
>TRBJ1-1|TRBV7-2|few|-
CASSSRQEAEAFF
TGTGCCAGCAGCTCTCGACAGGAGGCTGAAGCTTTCTTT
>TRBJ2-6|TRBV5-1|many|-
CASSLLADSGANVLTF
TGCGCCAGCAGCTTGTTGGCAGATTCTGGGGCCAACGTCCTGACTTTC
>TRBJ2-2|TRBV6-6|few|-
CASSYSSGNTGELFF
TGTGCCAGCAGTTACTCTAGCGGGAACACCGGGGAGCTGTTTTTT
>TRBJ2-1|TRBV7-2|-|TRBD2
CASSLGTSGGNEQFF
TGTGCCAGCAGCTTAGGGACTAGCGGGGGCAATGAGCAGTTCTTC
>TRBJ2-6|TRBV27|-|-
CASSSLRGANVLTF
TGTGCCAGCAGTTCTCTCCGTGGGGCCAACGTCCTGACTTTC
>TRBJ2-1|TRBV5-6|-|TRBD1
CASSLPGQGRIEQFF
TGTGCCAGCAGCTTGCCGGGACAGGGGCGAATTGAGCAGTTCTTC
>TRBJ1-1|TRBV7-9|-|TRBD1
CASSWDRLNTEAFF
TGTGCCAGCAGCTGGGACAGATTGAACACTGAAGCTTTCTTT
>TRBJ1-6|TRBV18|few|-
CASSLAAGDSPLHF
TGTGCCAGCTCACTCGCGGCAGGGGATTCACCCCTCCACTTT
>TRBJ2-3|TRBV7-9|-|TRBD2
CASSTGLAGGPTSTDTQYF
TGTGCCAGCAGCACTGGACTAGCGGGAGGTCCGACTAGCACAGATACGCAGTATTTT
>TRBJ2-5|TRBV5-1|-|-
CASSLQETQYF
TGCGCCAGCAGCTTACAAGAGACCCAGTACTTC
>TRBJ2-7|TRBV7-9|few|TRBD2
CATNGRDYEQYF
TGTGCCACGAACGGGAGGGACTACGAGCAGTACTTC
>TRBJ2-1|TRBV7-2|many|-
CASSRDPNEQFF
TGTGCCAGCAGCCGTGACCCTAATGAGCAGTTCTTC
>TRBJ2-1|TRBV19|many|-
CASSRVQGSYNEQFF
TGTGCCAGTAGTAGGGTCCAGGGCTCCTACAATGAGCAGTTCTTC
>TRBJ2-5|TRBV25-1|-|-
CASSPQETQYF
TGTGCCAGCAGCCCGCAAGAGACCCAGTACTTC
>TRBJ2-5|TRBV11-3|-|-
CASSPGTQETQYF
TGTGCCAGCAGCCCCGGGACCCAAGAGACCCAGTACTTC
>TRBJ2-5|TRBV7-2|-|-
CASSLDGTLGGETQYF
TGTGCCAGCAGCCTAGACGGGACCCTGGGTGGAGAGACCCAGTACTTC
>TRBJ2-2|TRBV29-1|-|TRBD2
CSVPAGGTPGELFF
TGCAGCGTCCCAGCGGGAGGTACCCCCGGGGAGCTGTTTTTT
>TRBJ2-5|TRBV5-1|few|TRBD1
CASSPPPRGQQTQYF
TGCGCCAGCAGCCCCCCTCCCAGGGGGCAACAGACCCAGTACTTC
>TRBJ2-2|TRBV6-6|-|-
CASSSTGNLNTGELFF
TGTGCCAGCAGTTCCACGGGGAACCTGAACACCGGGGAGCTGTTTTTT
>TRBJ2-5|TRBV6-6|-|-
CASSYRNNQETQYF
TGTGCCAGCAGTTATAGGAATAATCAAGAGACCCAGTACTTC
>TRBJ2-7|TRBV13|-|-
CASSPDWSSYEQYF
TGTGCCAGCAGCCCTGACTGGAGCTCCTACGAGCAGTACTTC
>TRBJ1-6|TRBV10-2|-|-
CASRKQGLYSPLHF
TGCGCCAGCAGGAAACAGGGATTATATTCACCCCTCCACTTT
>TRBJ1-2|TRBV7-2|-|-
CANGQITF
TGTGCCAACGGACAGATCACCTTC
>TRBJ1-1|TRBV6-5|few|-
CASSSSQRGTEAFF
TGTGCCAGCAGTTCGTCCCAAAGGGGCACTGAAGCTTTCTTT